The sequence of this T cell receptor (beta chain) was determined in a study of blood T cell repertoires in COVID-19. Participants' own reports of clinical history determined their cohort assignment. As handled by the study authors: Nucleated cell number was recorded as an estimate derived from reference gene primer amplification. Method: immunoSEQ multiplex PCR; TCRdb's copy keeps in-frame clones and lacks some. The V and J calls and clone size were taken over from that table, and D and trimming were inferred from the DNA. Seen here are under 300,000 clones, about 90% observed once, and the top ten hold about 6.3%. Trimming at V came to 3 bases and at J to 7 bases, leaving 9 bases not matched to a gene. CDR3 length: 16 residues. Germline CDR1 LNHDA, CDR2 SQIVND (reference sequence).

This TCR was sampled from a woman between 25 and 40 years old with acute COVID-19. Sequenced: PBMCs or T cells enriched from blood (not recorded which). V usage is TRBV19 and J usage is TRBJ1-6, with TRBD1 identical over 7 bases. The CDR3 DNA follows: TGTGCCAGTAGTATTTTCGCAGCAGGGGGGAATTCACCCCTCCACTTT. Translating it yields CASSIFAAGGNSPLHF.